Detailed here is one TCR beta chain. Antigen unknown. The entry originates in a study of brain T cells in children with intractable seizures. V was cut by 3 bases and J by 0 bases, with 12 bases left in between. The CDR3 loop spans 15 amino acids. Germline CDR1 is DFQATT and CDR2 is SNEGSKA (reference sequence). The sample's time point: blood from clinic visit 5 months post-surgery; TSC patient then seizure free. Surgery cases with the highest brain T cell transcript signatures were chosen for sequencing. The protocol was immunoSEQ multiplex PCR, while the TCRdb copy is restricted to in-frame clones and leaves out a portion. The data contain around 340,000 clones, over 90% of them seen just once; the ten biggest clones take up around 5%. Study-wide results and limits: Patients' HCMV serostatus was unknown; virus specificity rests on CDR3 similarity alone.

The sequencing used peripheral blood, collected roughly 5 months after surgery. This chain links TRBV20-1 with TRBJ1-5, with TRBD1 as a possible D gene (5 bases). The clonotype originates from a boy younger than two with tuberous sclerosis and intractable seizures. The CDR3 loop reads CSASRQRYSNQPQHF. For the CDR3, the DNA is TGCAGTGCTAGTCGACAGAGGTATAGCAATCAGCCCCAGCATTTT.